This T cell receptor (beta chain) was captured by sequencing in a study of TIL therapy for anti-PD-1-resistant metastatic lung cancer. Overall study: By whole-exome sequencing, median non-synonymous tumor mutation burden was around 1.4 mutations per megabase. Findings and limits, study-wide: Treatment-naive, never-smoker and oncogene-addicted patients were overrepresented in this highly selected cohort.

This was the immunoSEQ v3 assay. Sequencing depth was some 2 million read pairs for survey level, roughly 4.5-6.5 million for deep. Produced via immunoSEQ multiplex PCR; TCRdb's table is partial and in-frame only. Of tens of thousands of clones in the sample, about nine tenths were seen once. For this clone: Its target is not known.

The CDR3 spans 20 residues. As to time point: pre-treatment sample, taken before nivolumab and TIL therapy. This clonotype was sampled from a person between 25 and 80 years old with non-small cell lung cancer. Specimen: blood, collected at baseline. J is TRBJ2-7 and V is TRBV21-1. TRBV21-1 is designated a pseudogene. The CDR3 protein is CASSKARSATRGTFSYEQYF. In DNA, the CDR3 is TGTGCCAGCAGCAAAGCGCGGTCGGCTACCCGGGGGACATTCTCCTACGAGCAGTACTTC.